The clone carrying this T cell receptor beta chain was seen once. The entry originates in a study of blood T cell repertoires in COVID-19. Study summary: Italy, Spain and the United States were the sources of the convalescent and acute COVID-19 samples. T cells, B-cell-depleted T cells, or PBMCs supplied cDNA or gDNA.

Each exposed participant met a COVID-19 case in the 2 weeks preceding study entry. Assay: immunoSEQ multiplex PCR; the TCRdb copy retains only in-frame clones and omits some. The table lists 400,000 to 500,000 clones, 70% to 90% of them singletons. The receptor comes from a woman younger than 35 who had been exposed to COVID-19. The sequenced material came from PBMCs or T cells enriched from blood (not recorded which).

The CDR3 is CASSYAGGETYEQYF. The CDR3 DNA is TGTGCCAGCAGTTACGCGGGGGGTGAAACCTACGAGCAGTACTTC. V usage is TRBV6-5 and J usage is TRBJ2-7, with TRBD2 matching 8 bases. This CDR3 has 15 amino acids. Germline loops: CDR1 MNHEY, CDR2 SVGAGI. The junction had 5 bases not matched to a gene; V was cut back by 2 bases and J by 2 bases.